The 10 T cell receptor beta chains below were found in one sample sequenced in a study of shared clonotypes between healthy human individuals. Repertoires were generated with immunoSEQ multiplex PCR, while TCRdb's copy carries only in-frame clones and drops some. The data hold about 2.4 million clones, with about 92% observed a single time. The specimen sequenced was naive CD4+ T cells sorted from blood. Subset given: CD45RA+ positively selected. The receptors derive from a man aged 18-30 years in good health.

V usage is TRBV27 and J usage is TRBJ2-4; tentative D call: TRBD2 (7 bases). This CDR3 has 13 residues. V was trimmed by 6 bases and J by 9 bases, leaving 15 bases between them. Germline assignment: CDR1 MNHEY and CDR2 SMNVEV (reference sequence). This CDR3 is CASRGGASGIQYF. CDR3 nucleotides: TGTGCCAGCAGGGGGGGGGCTTCGGGCATTCAGTACTTC.

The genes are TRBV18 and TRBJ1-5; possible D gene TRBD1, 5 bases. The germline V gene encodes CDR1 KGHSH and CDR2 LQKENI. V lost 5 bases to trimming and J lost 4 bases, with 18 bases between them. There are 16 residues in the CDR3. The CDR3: CASSTLGWGVNQPQHF. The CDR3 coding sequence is TGTGCCAGCTCAACACTAGGATGGGGGGTTAATCAGCCCCAGCATTTT.

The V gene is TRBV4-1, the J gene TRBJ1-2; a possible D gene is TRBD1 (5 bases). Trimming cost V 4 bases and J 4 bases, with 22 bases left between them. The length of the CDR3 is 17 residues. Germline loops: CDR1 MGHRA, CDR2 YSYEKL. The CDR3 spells CASSREVGIQGGYGYTF. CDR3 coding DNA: TGCGCCAGCAGCCGGGAGGTTGGTATCCAGGGAGGCTATGGCTACACCTTC.

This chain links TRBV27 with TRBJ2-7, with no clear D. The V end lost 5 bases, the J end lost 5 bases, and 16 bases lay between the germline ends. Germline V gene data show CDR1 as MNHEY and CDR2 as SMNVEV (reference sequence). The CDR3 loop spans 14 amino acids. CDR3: CASSPLWGSHEQYF. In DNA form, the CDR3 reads TGTGCCAGCAGTCCTCTATGGGGTAGCCACGAGCAGTACTTC.

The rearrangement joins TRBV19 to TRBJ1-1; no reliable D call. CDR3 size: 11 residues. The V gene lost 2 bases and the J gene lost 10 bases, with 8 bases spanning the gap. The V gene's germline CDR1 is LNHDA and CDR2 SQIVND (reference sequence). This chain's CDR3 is CASSISVRAFF. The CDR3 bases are TGTGCCAGTAGTATATCGGTGCGAGCTTTCTTT.

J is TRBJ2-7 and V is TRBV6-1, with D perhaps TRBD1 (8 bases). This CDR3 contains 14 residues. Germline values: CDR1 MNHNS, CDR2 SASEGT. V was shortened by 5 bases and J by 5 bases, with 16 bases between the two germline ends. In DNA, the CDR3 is TGTGCCAGCAGTATCCAACAGGGGGGGAACGAGCAGTACTTC. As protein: CASSIQQGGNEQYF.

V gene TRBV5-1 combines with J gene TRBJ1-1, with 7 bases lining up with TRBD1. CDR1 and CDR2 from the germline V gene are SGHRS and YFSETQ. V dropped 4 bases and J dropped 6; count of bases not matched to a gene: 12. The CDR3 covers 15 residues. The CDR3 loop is CASSPRTGGGAEAFF. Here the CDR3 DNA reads TGCGCCAGCAGCCCAAGGACAGGCGGCGGGGCTGAAGCTTTCTTT.

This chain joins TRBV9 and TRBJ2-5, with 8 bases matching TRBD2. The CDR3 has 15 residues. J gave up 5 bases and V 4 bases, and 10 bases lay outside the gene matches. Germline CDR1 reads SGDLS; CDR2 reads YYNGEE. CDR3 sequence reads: CASSRSGSQGETQYF. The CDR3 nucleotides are TGTGCCAGCAGCCGAAGCGGGAGCCAGGGGGAGACCCAGTACTTC. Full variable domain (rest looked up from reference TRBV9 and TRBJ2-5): DSGVTQTPKHLITATGQRVTLRCSPRSGDLSVYWYQQSLDQGLQFLIQYYNGEERAKGNILERFSAQQFPDLHSELNLSSLELGDSALYFCASSRSGSQGETQYFGPGTRLLVL.

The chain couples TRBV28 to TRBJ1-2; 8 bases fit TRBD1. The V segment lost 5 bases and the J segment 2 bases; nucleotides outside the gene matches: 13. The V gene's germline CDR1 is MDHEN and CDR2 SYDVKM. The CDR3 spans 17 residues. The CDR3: CASSPFGQGPGNYGYTF. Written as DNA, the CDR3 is TGTGCCAGCAGTCCTTTTGGACAGGGACCCGGCAACTATGGCTACACCTTC.

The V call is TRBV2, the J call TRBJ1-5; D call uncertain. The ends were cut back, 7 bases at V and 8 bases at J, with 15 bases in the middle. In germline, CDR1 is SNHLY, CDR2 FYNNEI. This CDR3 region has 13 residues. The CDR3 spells CASTDGVLEPQHF. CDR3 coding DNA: TGTGCCAGCACAGACGGTGTTCTCGAGCCCCAGCATTTT.